These 19 T cell receptor beta chains share one sample of origin, sequenced in a study of cytomegalovirus exposure and HLA in healthy donors. The PCR had 60 Vbeta and 13 Jbeta primers. Assay used: immunoSEQ multiplex PCR; TCRdb lists only in-frame clones, some missing. The sample holds some 90,000 clones, 80% seen once. Sequences were obtained from PBMCs. Every receptor here comes from a man aged 50 to 60 in good health and CMV-seropositive.

This chain uses TRBV7-2 with TRBJ1-5; 8 nucleotides agree with TRBD1. CDR1 is SGHTA and CDR2 is FQGNSA in the germline V gene. The CDR3 spans 15 residues. V gave up 1 base and J gave up 6 bases; unmatched junction bases: 5. The CDR3 sequence: CASSLGRGRGQPQHF. The CDR3 coding sequence is TGTGCCAGCAGCTTAGGCAGGGGGCGCGGTCAGCCCCAGCATTTT.

This clone was counted only a few times. The V call is TRBV5-1, the J call TRBJ2-7, with 9 nucleotides matching TRBD1. The CDR3 is 17 residues long. Looked up from germline, CDR1 is SGHRS and CDR2 is YFSETQ. Unmatched junction bases numbered 11, after V lost 0 bases and J lost 4 bases. CDR3 in DNA: TGCGCCAGCAGCTTGGTATCTGGACAGGGGAACTTATACGAGCAGTACTTC. This gives the protein CASSLVSGQGNLYEQYF.

The chain uses TRBV7-2 and TRBJ1-4; D is possibly TRBD1 (6 bases). Trimming removed 8 bases from V and 8 bases from J, with 12 bases in between. This CDR3 has 12 amino acids. Germline V gene sequence: CDR1 SGHTA, CDR2 FQGNSA. CDR3 protein: CASGQLEEKLFF. In DNA form, the CDR3 reads TGTGCCAGCGGACAGCTAGAGGAAAAACTGTTTTTT.

The chain carries TRBV4-1 and TRBJ2-5, with a tentative D call TRBD1 (7 bases). Trimming removed 0 bases at V and 3 bases at J, with 14 bases between. Germline CDR1 MGHRA, CDR2 YSYEKL. The CDR3 loop spans 16 amino acids. The DNA for the CDR3 is TGCGCCAGCAGCCAAGAAAGGAGGGGGCGGGAAGAGACCCAGTACTTC. Its translation is CASSQERRGREETQYF.

In its sample, this clone was seen a few times. V and J are TRBV7-2 and TRBJ2-2; D possibly corresponds to TRBD2 (6 bases). Trimming shortened V by 2 bases and J by 4 bases, and 14 bases separated the two germline ends. Germline V gene data show CDR1 as SGHTA and CDR2 as FQGNSA. The CDR3 length is 16 residues. The CDR3 coding sequence is TGTGCCAGCAGCTTACGGGGACTGGCGGGCACCGGGGAGCTGTTTTTT. Amino acid sequence: CASSLRGLAGTGELFF.

J is TRBJ1-2 and V is TRBV30; possible D gene TRBD1, 6 bases. Germline CDR1 is GTSNPN and CDR2 is SVGIG (reference sequence). Trimming stripped 7 bases from V and 4 bases from J, with 13 bases between. This CDR3 is 12 amino acids long. The CDR3, as DNA: TGTGCCTCAACTCAGGGGTTCTATGGCTACACCTTC. It specifies CASTQGFYGYTF. Variable domain in full (rest from reference TRBV30 and TRBJ1-2): SQTIHQWPATLVQPVGSPLSLECTVEGTSNPNLYWYRQAAGRGLQLLFYSVGIGQISSEVPQNLSASRPQDRQFILSSKKLLLSDSGFYLCASTQGFYGYTFGSGTRLTVV.

This chain links TRBV4-2 with TRBJ2-7; tentatively, D is TRBD2 (6 bases). Trimming left V 1 base short and J 5 bases short, with 15 bases between. CDR3 size: 15 residues. Germline-derived CDR1 and CDR2 are LGHNA and YNFKEQ. The CDR3, as DNA: TGTGCCAGCAGCCAAGTAGGTGGAGGGGTGGACGAGCAGTACTTC. The encoded protein is CASSQVGGGVDEQYF.

J is TRBJ2-5 and V is TRBV10-3; 9 bases match TRBD1. CDR1 and CDR2 (germline): ENHRY, SYGVKD. The CDR3 consists of 13 residues. Losses at the gene ends were 6 bases for V and 5 bases for J; bases not matched to a gene: 4. In DNA, the CDR3 is TGTGCCATCAGACCCGACAGGGGGGAGACCCAGTACTTC. Amino acid sequence: CAIRPDRGETQYF.

This clone was counted a few times. The CDR3 reads CASSPDSSSYNEQFF. The DNA for the CDR3 is TGTGCCAGCAGCCCGGACAGTAGCTCCTACAATGAGCAGTTCTTC. The J gene is TRBJ2-1, the V gene TRBV7-2, with D possibly being TRBD1 (6 bases). The CDR3 consists of 15 residues. The germline CDR1 and CDR2 sequences are SGHTA and FQGNSA. V was clipped by 5 bases and J by 0 bases, with 11 bases between them. The full variable domain, with the rest looked up from reference TRBV7-2 and TRBJ2-1, is GAGVSQSPSNKVTEKGKDVELRCDPISGHTALYWYRQSLGQGLEFLIYFQGNSAPDKSGLPSDRFSAERTGGSVSTLTIQRTQQEDSAVYLCASSPDSSSYNEQFFGPGTRLTVL.

This chain connects TRBV19 to TRBJ2-3; 7 bases map to TRBD1. Losses at the gene ends were 4 bases for V and 10 bases for J; bases not matched to a gene: 14. In germline, CDR1 is LNHDA, CDR2 SQIVND (reference sequence). This CDR3 spans 15 amino acids. The CDR3 sequence: CASSTTGQLILSQYF. The CDR3, as DNA: TGTGCCAGTAGTACTACGGGACAGCTAATATTGTCGCAGTATTTT.

The V and J genes are TRBV11-2 and TRBJ2-7; TRBD1 matches at 10 bases. This CDR3 has 14 residues. V dropped 5 bases and J dropped 2; count of bases not matched to a gene: 3. Germline CDR1 is SGHAT and CDR2 is FQNNGV. The CDR3 region is CASSRDRGAYEQYF. CDR3 in DNA: TGTGCCAGCAGCCGGGACAGGGGAGCCTACGAGCAGTACTTC.

Concerning this clone: Mismatch with germline at one junction end may stem from a read error. The genes are TRBV7-9 and TRBJ1-1, with TRBD1 identical over 7 bases. The CDR3 runs to 16 residues. Germline V CDR1 and CDR2: SEHNR, FQNEAQ (reference sequence). CDR3 residues: CSSSLVYRGGDTEAFF. DNA for the CDR3: TGTTCCAGCAGCTTAGTTTACAGGGGAGGCGACACTGAAGCTTTCTTT.

This clone was observed once. This rearrangement joins TRBV6-6 to TRBJ2-5, with D unclear. V was trimmed by 7 bases and J by 1 base, leaving 10 bases between them. The CDR3 runs 13 residues. The germline CDR1 and CDR2 sequences are MNHNY and SVGAGI (reference sequence). The CDR3 region is CASTNPGQETQYF. CDR3 DNA sequence: TGTGCCAGCACAAATCCAGGCCAAGAGACCCAGTACTTC.

The chain joins TRBV7-9 to TRBJ1-2; 7 bases align to TRBD1. V was pared by 2 bases and J by 7 bases, with 7 bases of the junction left unmatched. Per the germline V gene, CDR1 is SEHNR and CDR2 is FQNEAQ (reference sequence). The CDR3 has 14 amino acids. CDR3 bases: TGTGCCAGCAGCTTACAAAGGGGGCAGTCTGGCTACACCTTC. It specifies CASSLQRGQSGYTF.

This clone was seen once. The chain links TRBV6-5 to TRBJ2-2; 7 bases map to TRBD1. CDR1 is MNHEY, CDR2 SVGAGI, per germline. This CDR3 is 12 amino acids long. Trimming at V came to 10 bases and at J to 3 bases, leaving 2 bases not matched to a gene. CDR3 loop: CATQGDTGELFF. The CDR3 DNA reads TGTGCCACCCAGGGGGACACCGGGGAGCTGTTTTTT.

The chain combines TRBV7-2 with TRBJ2-1; 10 nucleotides agree with TRBD2. V lost 5 bases to trimming and J lost 4 bases; unmatched junction nucleotides: 11. Germline V CDR1 and CDR2: SGHTA, FQGNSA. The CDR3 is 17 amino acids. This CDR3 is CASSPRHPTSGYNEQFF. The DNA of the CDR3 is TGTGCCAGCAGCCCCCGACACCCGACTAGCGGGTACAATGAGCAGTTCTTC. Filled out from reference TRBV7-2 and TRBJ2-1, the complete variable domain reads GAGVSQSPSNKVTEKGKDVELRCDPISGHTALYWYRQSLGQGLEFLIYFQGNSAPDKSGLPSDRFSAERTGGSVSTLTIQRTQQEDSAVYLCASSPRHPTSGYNEQFFGPGTRLTVL.

A single count supports this clone. The chain joins TRBV27 to TRBJ2-5; no clear D gene. With 5 bases removed from V and 4 bases from J, the gap between germline ends came to 14 bases. Germline V gives CDR1 MNHEY, CDR2 SMNVEV (reference sequence). The CDR3 spans 14 residues. CDR3 sequence: CASSPLKSGETQYF. The CDR3 region has the DNA TGTGCCAGCAGTCCCCTAAAGAGTGGAGAGACCCAGTACTTC.

Notes on this clone: Other nucleotide sequences in the sample specify the same CDR3. CDR3 sequence: CSVVEGGRYEQYF. The CDR3 DNA reads as TGCAGCGTTGTAGAGGGAGGTAGATACGAGCAGTACTTC. V gene TRBV29-1 combines with J gene TRBJ2-7; D perhaps matches TRBD2 (6 bases). The CDR3 sequence is 13 residues long. Germline CDR1 reads SQVTM; CDR2 reads ANQGSEA. Trimming removed 4 bases at V and 4 bases at J, with 14 bases between.

This chain connects TRBV7-9 to TRBJ2-5; 8 bases agree with TRBD2. V dropped 5 bases and J dropped 1; count of bases not matched to a gene: 3. CDR3 length: 14 amino acids. Germline V lookup: CDR1 SEHNR, CDR2 FQNEAQ (reference sequence). CDR3 nucleotide sequence: TGTGCCAGCAGCCAAAGCGGGAGCCAAGAGACCCAGTACTTC. This gives the protein CASSQSGSQETQYF. The variable domain in full, completed from reference TRBV7-9 and TRBJ2-5, reads DTGVSQNPRHKITKRGQNVTFRCDPISEHNRLYWYRQTLGQGPEFLTYFQNEAQLEKSRLLSDRFSAERPKGSFSTLEIQRTEQGDSAMYLCASSQSGSQETQYFGPGTRLLVL.